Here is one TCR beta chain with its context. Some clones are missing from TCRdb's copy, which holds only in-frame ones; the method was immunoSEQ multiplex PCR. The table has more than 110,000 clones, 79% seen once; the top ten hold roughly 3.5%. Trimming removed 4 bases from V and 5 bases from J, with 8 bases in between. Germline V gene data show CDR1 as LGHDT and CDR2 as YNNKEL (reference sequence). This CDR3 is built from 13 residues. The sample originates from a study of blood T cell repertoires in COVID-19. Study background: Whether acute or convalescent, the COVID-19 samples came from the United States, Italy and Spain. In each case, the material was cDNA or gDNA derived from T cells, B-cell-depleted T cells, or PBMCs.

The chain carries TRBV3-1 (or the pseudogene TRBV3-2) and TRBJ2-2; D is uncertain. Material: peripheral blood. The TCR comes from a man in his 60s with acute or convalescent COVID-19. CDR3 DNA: TGTGCCAGCAGCCCTACCGGGACCGGGGAGCTGTTTTTT. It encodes CASSPTGTGELFF.